A selection of T cell receptor beta chains follows, all from one sample in a study of somatic mutations in cytotoxic T cells in rheumatoid arthritis. Using immunoSEQ multiplex PCR, the repertoire was profiled, and TCRdb retains in-frame clones only, with some absent. The sample records about 19,000 clones, 75% to 90% being singletons. The sequencing sample was made of CD8+ T cells sorted from blood. Source of these receptors: a woman between 40 and 55 years old with rheumatoid arthritis. Both conserved end residues are part of each CDR3. The D gene is left open where the match is weak.

v_gene	j_gene	len	d_gene	CDR3nt	CDR3aa
TRBV5-6	TRBJ1-3	16	TRBD1	TGTGCCAGCAGCCCGGACAGGGACGGCTCTGGAAACACCATATATTTT	CASSPDRDGSGNTIYF
TRBV2	TRBJ2-3	16	NA	TGTGCCAGCAGGGGATTTGGGACTTTTGACACAGATACGCAGTATTTT	CASRGFGTFDTDTQYF
TRBV6-1	TRBJ2-4	16	NA	TGTGCCAGCAGTGAACTGGACAGTCTAGCCAAAAACATTCAGTACTTC	CASSELDSLAKNIQYF
TRBV2	TRBJ1-5	14	TRBD1	TGTGCCAGCAGTGAGGGACAGGCGAATCAGCCCCAGCATTTT	CASSEGQANQPQHF
TRBV5-1	TRBJ2-7	15	TRBD2	TGCGCCAGCAGCGGAAGGACTAGCGGCGGGTACGAGCAGTACTTC	CASSGRTSGGYEQYF
TRBV30	TRBJ1-1	11	NA	TGTGCCTGGAGTCGAGCGGTTGAAGCTTTCTTT	CAWSRAVEAFF
TRBV5-8	TRBJ2-2	16	TRBD1	TGTGCCAGCAGCTTGGGGACAGGGGGGAACACCGGGGAGCTGTTTTTT	CASSLGTGGNTGELFF
TRBV7-2	TRBJ2-1	14	NA	TGTGCCAGCAGCTTTGGAGCGAGGTCCGAGGAGCAGTTCTTC	CASSFGARSEEQFF
TRBV27	TRBJ2-1	15	TRBD2	TGTGCCAGCAGTTTTGGAGCGGGAGAAAATAATGAGCAGTTCTTC	CASSFGAGENNEQFF
TRBV15	TRBJ1-2	15	TRBD1	TGTGCCACCAGCTCTCGACAGGGAGAAAACTATGGCTACACCTTC	CATSSRQGENYGYTF
TRBV2	TRBJ2-7	13	NA	TGTGCCAGCAGTGAAGCGCTTTGGCACGAGCAGTACTTC	CASSEALWHEQYF
TRBV6-1	TRBJ1-1	14	NA	TGTGCCAGCAGTGAAGTTACGGGGAACACTGAAGCTTTCTTT	CASSEVTGNTEAFF
TRBV6-1	TRBJ1-6	15	NA	TGTGCCAGCAGTTTGACAGAGACTTATAATTCACCCCTCCACTTT	CASSLTETYNSPLHF